The rows below give T cell receptor beta chains drawn from one sample of a study of shared clonotypes between healthy human individuals. Only in-frame clones appear in the TCRdb table, and some are missing; sequencing was by immunoSEQ multiplex PCR. Found here are about 380,000 clones, about 96% of them singletons; the top ten hold 0.32%. The specimen sequenced was memory CD8+ T cells sorted from blood. The receptors were gathered from a man aged 30-40 years in good health. CDR3s include the opening cysteine and the closing phenylalanine or tryptophan. D genes are given only for firm matches. Only part of the rows carry a size: once, few, many, or a class if the clone is expanded.

cdr3_aa j_call cdr3_length v_call d_call clone_size
CASSNEAGETQYF TRBJ2-5 13 TRBV7-9 . .
CASSSGTSREQYF TRBJ2-7 13 TRBV5-1 TRBD2 .
CASSQGGQGRGETQYF TRBJ2-5 16 TRBV4-1 TRBD1 .
CASSLVSGTKTQYF TRBJ2-5 14 TRBV11-1 . .
CASSLGSGSYNEQFF TRBJ2-1 15 TRBV5-1 TRBD2 .
CASSQGYRSYEQYF TRBJ2-7 14 TRBV14 . .
CASSDKGRQGRTEAFF TRBJ1-1 16 TRBV6-1 TRBD1 .
CASSQDLLVYGYTF TRBJ1-2 14 TRBV4-2 . .
CASSLGNNEQFF TRBJ2-1 12 TRBV7-9 . .
CASSFGGNTEAFF TRBJ1-1 13 TRBV7-9 . .
CASSYRENTGELFF TRBJ2-2 14 TRBV2 . .
CASSYRDSYNEQFF TRBJ2-1 14 TRBV6-5 TRBD1 .
CASSTVLAENNEQFF TRBJ2-1 15 TRBV5-1 TRBD2 .
CASTISRQGNDQPQHF TRBJ1-5 16 TRBV19 . .
CASSLHRGTGEMKLFF TRBJ1-4 16 TRBV4-1 TRBD1 .
CASSLEGSGTGELFF TRBJ2-2 15 TRBV5-1 . .
CASSSSAVIGFSYEQYF TRBJ2-7 17 TRBV5-1 . .
CASSQAPDVRDTQYF TRBJ2-3 15 TRBV4-2 . .
CARLYGGSSYEQYF TRBJ2-7 14 TRBV5-4 TRBD2 once
CASSDRASGNTIYF TRBJ1-3 14 TRBV10-2 . .
CASSQEQGAGETQYF TRBJ2-5 15 TRBV4-2 TRBD1 .
CASSFSGTEAFF TRBJ1-1 12 TRBV6-6 . once
CASGEGQLANYGYTF TRBJ1-2 15 TRBV28 . .
CASSMIRVNTEAFF TRBJ1-1 14 TRBV19 . .
CATSRVGTGANVLTF TRBJ2-6 15 TRBV15 . once
CSVAYRVVPGELFF TRBJ2-2 14 TRBV29-1 . .
CASSLALAGGPETQYF TRBJ2-5 16 TRBV11-2 TRBD2 .
CSVSGRGSTDTQYF TRBJ2-3 14 TRBV29-1 TRBD2 .
CSVTPAGANVLTF TRBJ2-6 13 TRBV29-1 . .
CASSRQGTHHEQYF TRBJ2-7 14 TRBV5-6 TRBD1 .
CATSRDIQETQYF TRBJ2-5 13 TRBV15 . .
CASSVGGGGTDTQYF TRBJ2-3 15 TRBV21-1 . once
CASSSVAGAYNEQFF TRBJ2-1 15 TRBV6-6 TRBD2 once
CASSLNRGQGGSYEQYF TRBJ2-7 17 TRBV13 TRBD1 .
CASSFGTFVYEQYF TRBJ2-7 14 TRBV28 . once
CASSQFPTDKQFF TRBJ2-1 13 TRBV7-2 . .
CASSPDRAFDTGELFF TRBJ2-2 16 TRBV5-6 TRBD1 .
CAWSVSGQGSNQPQHF TRBJ1-5 16 TRBV30 TRBD1 .
CASSSYSTSSYEQYF TRBJ2-7 15 TRBV28 . .
CAISPGLAGPGEQFF TRBJ2-1 15 TRBV10-3 TRBD2 .
CASSWSGGPYNEQFF TRBJ2-1 15 TRBV5-1 . .
CASSFLAGDGNEQFF TRBJ2-1 15 TRBV28 TRBD2 .
CASSWDASWGEQYF TRBJ2-7 14 TRBV2 . .
CASSFKNTEAFF TRBJ1-1 12 TRBV7-9 . .
CASSEIAGTGARQTQYF TRBJ2-5 17 TRBV6-1 TRBD1 .
CASSQWLAGTGELFF TRBJ2-2 15 TRBV4-1 TRBD2 .
CASSFAGEVLGEQYF TRBJ2-7 15 TRBV7-2 TRBD2 .
CASSLGGTTHNEQFF TRBJ2-1 15 TRBV5-1 . .
CSVLRFGSLAQETQYF TRBJ2-5 16 TRBV29-1 . .
CASSLAVTTYEQYF TRBJ2-7 14 TRBV5-1 . .
CASSFTGGNQPQHF TRBJ1-5 14 TRBV27 . .
CASSEAGRAYEQYF TRBJ2-7 14 TRBV2 TRBD2 .